This TCR beta chain was sequenced for a study of control samples from healthy donors and cancer patients (dated by TCRdb to between 2020 and 2021). Comment on this clone: Its binding antigen is unknown. Base qualities are missing; no much larger clone stands one base away.

The protocol used for the library was the immunoSEQ multiplex PCR assay. TCRdb's version of the immuneACCESS table is confined to in-frame rearrangements and falls short of the full clone set. An unresolved V gene accounts for under half of the shortfall where checked; the remainder is of unknown origin. The table for this sample lists tens of thousands of clones; approximately 88% of them were counted only once. More than 30% of the sample lies in the top ten. The germline V gene encodes CDR1 KGHSH and CDR2 LQKENI. V was cut back by 4 bases and J by 2 bases, leaving a gap of 14 bases between them. The CDR3 starts with the cysteine, ends with the phenylalanine, and has 15 residues. The only DNA kept is the CDR3, 45 bases in frame from the first base.

The origin of this receptor is a man between 65 and 85 years old with lung cancer. The specimen sequenced was PBMCs. The chain links TRBV18 with TRBJ1-2; TRBD1 could be the D gene, as 6 bases match. The DNA sequence is as follows: TGTGCCAGCTCACTAGGACAGCTTGCCAACTATGGCTACACCTTC. This yields the protein CASSLGQLANYGYTF.